The 15 T cell receptor beta chains below were found in one sample sequenced in a study of T cell responses to AZD1222 COVID-19 vaccine. Libraries were prepared by immunoSEQ multiplex PCR; TCRdb keeps only in-frame clonotypes and omits some of them. This sample has some 96,000 clones, with about nine tenths found just once. The sequenced sample was peripheral blood, obtained on day 0 of AZD1222 vaccination. The receptors shown here come from an adult in good health.

In regard to this clone: At one end, the junction sequence differs from germline, possibly due to a read error. The V gene is TRBV11-2, the J gene TRBJ2-1, with D hard to call. Germline V gives CDR1 SGHAT, CDR2 FQNNGV. The CDR3 is 11 residues long. The chain's CDR3 is CASSSDNERFF. CDR3 nucleotide sequence: TGTGCCAGCAGCTCCGACAATGAGCGGTTCTTC.

V is TRBV20-1 and J is TRBJ2-7; D is undetermined. The CDR3 extends over 11 amino acids. V gave up 7 bases and J gave up 3 bases, with 10 bases separating them. Germline V CDR1 and CDR2: DFQATT, SNEGSKA (reference sequence). CDR3 in DNA: TGCAGTGAGAGAGGTGTCTACGAGCAGTACTTC. It yields the protein CSERGVYEQYF.

The chain employs TRBV2 and TRBJ2-1; 7 bases agree with TRBD2. Germline lookup yields CDR1 SNHLY and CDR2 FYNNEI. The CDR3 loop spans 13 amino acids. V lost 8 bases and J lost 2; bases outside the gene matches: 3. CDR3: CASWEGTYNEQFF. Written as DNA, the CDR3 is TGTGCCAGCTGGGAGGGGACCTACAATGAGCAGTTCTTC. Using reference TRBV2 and TRBJ2-1 for the parts outside the CDR3, the full variable domain is EPEVTQTPSHQVTQMGQEVILRCVPISNHLYFYWYRQILGQKVEFLVSFYNNEISEKSEIFDDQFSVERPDGSNFTLKIRSTKLEDSAMYFCASWEGTYNEQFFGPGTRLTVL.

On this clone itself: One end of the junction fails to match germline, which may point to a read error. The gene calls are TRBV6-1 and TRBJ1-4; the match to TRBD1 covers 12 bases. This CDR3 has 18 residues. Germline V CDR1 and CDR2: MNHNS, SASEGT. CDR3 amino acids: CASGDLGQGAQNVEKLFF. DNA of the CDR3: TGTGCCAGCGGTGATTTGGGACAGGGGGCCCAGAATGTCGAAAAACTGTTTTTT.

This rearrangement joins TRBV11-2 to TRBJ2-6; D unclear. Germline CDR1 reads SGHAT; CDR2 reads FQNNGV. The germline V and J ends were trimmed by 7 bases and 2 bases, with 6 bases remaining between them. The CDR3 is 13 residues long. The CDR3 bases are TGTGCCAGCACGACCCCTGGGGCCAACGTCCTGACTTTC. Residues: CASTTPGANVLTF.

The chain links TRBV28 to TRBJ2-1; no definite D call. The CDR3 is made up of 12 amino acids. The V end lost 8 bases, the J end lost 6 bases, and 11 bases lay between the germline ends. The germline V gene has CDR1 MDHEN and CDR2 SYDVKM. CDR3 DNA sequence: TGTGCCAGCCTTAGAAGACGCAATGAGCAGTTCTTC. Amino acids: CASLRRRNEQFF.

The chain links TRBV14 to TRBJ2-2, with 7 bases lining up with TRBD1. This CDR3 contains 17 residues. Trimming cost V 1 base and J 2 bases; bases outside gene matches: 7. Germline CDR1 and CDR2: SGHDN and FVKESK. CDR3 nucleotides: TGTGCCAGCAGCCAAGTCAAGGGGGCTGGTAACACCGGGGAGCTGTTTTTT. Residues: CASSQVKGAGNTGELFF. The variable domain in full, with the rest retrieved from reference TRBV14 and TRBJ2-2, is EAGVTQFPSHSVIEKGQTVTLRCDPISGHDNLYWYRRVMGKEIKFLLHFVKESKQDESGMPNNRFLAERTGGTYSTLKVQPAELEDSGVYFCASSQVKGAGNTGELFFGEGSRLTVL.

The chain uses TRBV3-1 (or the pseudogene TRBV3-2) and TRBJ2-3; TRBD1 is a possible D gene (5 bases). V lost 0 bases and J lost 3, with 19 bases in between. CDR1 is LGHDT, CDR2 YNNKEL, per germline (reference sequence). This CDR3 is 18 amino acids long. The DNA of the CDR3 is TGTGCCAGCAGCCAAGATCCCCGTACAGGCAAAGGGACAGATACGCAGTATTTT. Protein product: CASSQDPRTGKGTDTQYF.

The chain combines TRBV29-1 with TRBJ1-5; TRBD1 is a possible D gene (5 bases). V was shortened by 4 bases and J by 3 bases, with 13 bases between the two germline ends. The V gene's germline CDR1 is SQVTM and CDR2 ANQGSEA. This CDR3 is 14 amino acids long. The CDR3 loop reads CSVAGTDLNQPQHF. The CDR3 region has the DNA TGCAGCGTTGCCGGGACGGACCTCAATCAGCCCCAGCATTTT.

This chain links TRBV19 with TRBJ1-2; D is unclear. The V gene's germline CDR1 is LNHDA and CDR2 SQIVND (reference sequence). This CDR3 comprises 14 residues. V lost 6 bases and J lost 4, with 15 bases in between. CDR3 bases: TGTGCCAGTAGCATCCTGAGGGCAGTCTATGGCTACACCTTC. Its protein product is CASSILRAVYGYTF.

V and J are TRBV5-4 and TRBJ1-6, with 8 bases aligning to TRBD1. Trimming cost V 0 bases and J 9 bases; bases outside gene matches: 5. This CDR3 spans 15 amino acids. Germline CDR1 SGHNT, CDR2 YYREEE (reference sequence). DNA for the CDR3: TGTGCCAGCAGCTTGGGACAGGGGAAAGTTTCACCCCTCCACTTT. It yields the protein CASSLGQGKVSPLHF.

The chain joins TRBV19 to TRBJ1-4, with 7 bases identical to TRBD1. Germline V gene data show CDR1 as LNHDA and CDR2 as SQIVND (reference sequence). The CDR3 sequence is 17 residues long. Trimming cost V 1 base and J 2 bases; bases outside gene matches: 7. The CDR3 here is CASSIAGGGDTNEKLFF. The CDR3 nucleotides read TGTGCCAGTAGTATAGCTGGAGGGGGCGATACTAATGAAAAACTGTTTTTT. The complete variable domain, with remaining parts taken from reference TRBV19 and TRBJ1-4, reads DGGITQSPKYLFRKEGQNVTLSCEQNLNHDAMYWYRQDPGQGLRLIYYSQIVNDFQKGDIAEGYSVSREKKESFPLTVTSAQKNPTAFYLCASSIAGGGDTNEKLFFGSGTQLSVL.

The V gene is TRBV18, the J gene TRBJ2-5, with unresolved D. Trimming cost V 2 bases and J 6 bases, with 4 bases left between them. The CDR3 contains 11 residues. Germline V gene sequence: CDR1 KGHSH, CDR2 LQKENI. CDR3 nucleotide sequence: TGTGCCAGCTCACCAGGGAAGACCCAGTACTTC. Protein: CASSPGKTQYF.

This clone was seen just once. The V gene is TRBV6-2 or TRBV6-3, the J gene TRBJ1-3; 9 positions agree with TRBD1. The CDR3 runs to 15 residues. After removal of 4 bases from V and 1 base from J, the junction contained 2 bases not matched to a gene. CDR1 and CDR2 from the germline V gene are MNHEY and SVGEGT. The chain's CDR3 is CASSWTGESGNTIYF. CDR3 sequence (DNA): TGTGCCAGCAGTTGGACAGGGGAGTCTGGAAACACCATATATTTT.

The rearrangement uses TRBV28 and TRBJ1-5; 8 bases are a match to TRBD1. V was clipped by 5 bases and J by 5 bases; unmatched bases: 8. Per the germline V gene, CDR1 is MDHEN and CDR2 is SYDVKM. CDR3 size: 15 residues. This CDR3 is CASSPADRGYQPQHF. DNA of the CDR3: TGTGCCAGCAGTCCAGCAGACAGGGGCTATCAGCCCCAGCATTTT.